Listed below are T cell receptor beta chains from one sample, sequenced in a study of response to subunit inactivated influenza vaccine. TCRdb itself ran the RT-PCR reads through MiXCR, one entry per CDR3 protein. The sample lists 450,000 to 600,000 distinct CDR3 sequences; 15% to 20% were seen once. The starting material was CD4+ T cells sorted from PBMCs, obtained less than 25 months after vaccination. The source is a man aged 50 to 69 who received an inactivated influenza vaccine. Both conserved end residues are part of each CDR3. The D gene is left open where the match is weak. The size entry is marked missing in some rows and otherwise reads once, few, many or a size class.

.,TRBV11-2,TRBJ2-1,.,CASSLGQTVIYNEQFF,TGTGCCAGCAGCTTAGGCCAAACGGTTATCTACAATGAGCAGTTCTTC
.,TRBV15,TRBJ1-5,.,CATSRGKDSSNQPQHF,TGTGCCACCAGCAGAGGAAAGGACAGTAGCAATCAGCCCCAGCATTTT
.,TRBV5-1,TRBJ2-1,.,CASSLPVVGYNEQFF,TGCGCCAGCAGCTTGCCGGTGGTCGGGTACAATGAGCAGTTCTTC
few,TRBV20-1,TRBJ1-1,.,CSARGVEAFF,TGCAGTGCCCGGGGGGTCGAAGCTTTCTTT
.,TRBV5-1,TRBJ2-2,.,CASRARVAGAGELFF,TGCGCCAGCAGAGCGAGGGTAGCCGGGGCCGGGGAGCTGTTTTTT
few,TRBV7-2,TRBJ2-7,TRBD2,CASSTGLAGVGQYF,TGTGCCAGCAGCACGGGACTAGCGGGAGTTGGGCAGTACTTC
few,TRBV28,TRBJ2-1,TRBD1,CASSFNLGQGGYHNEQFF,TGTGCCAGCAGTTTTAATTTGGGACAGGGGGGATATCACAATGAGCAGTTCTTC
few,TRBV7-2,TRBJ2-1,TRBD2,CASSLARGVSYNEQFF,TGTGCCAGCAGCTTAGCCCGGGGGGTCTCCTACAATGAGCAGTTCTTC
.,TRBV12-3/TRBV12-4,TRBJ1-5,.,CASSPDGGRFQPQHF,TGTGCCAGCAGCCCCGATGGGGGGCGGTTTCAGCCCCAGCATTTT
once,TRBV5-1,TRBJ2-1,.,CASGLAVWERGVNEQFF,TGCGCCAGCGGCTTGGCCGTTTGGGAGAGAGGAGTGAATGAGCAGTTCTTC
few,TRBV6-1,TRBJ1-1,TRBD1,CASSPPRTGRNTEAFF,TGTGCCAGCAGCCCGCCTCGGACAGGTCGAAACACTGAAGCTTTCTTT
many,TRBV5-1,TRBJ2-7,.,CASGHVGYEQYF,TGCGCCAGCGGCCATGTGGGTTACGAGCAGTACTTC
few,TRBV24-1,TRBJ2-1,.,CATSAQGPNEQFF,TGTGCCACCAGTGCCCAGGGACCCAATGAGCAGTTCTTC
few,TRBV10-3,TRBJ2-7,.,CAISESYGFPYEQYF,TGTGCCATCAGTGAGTCGTACGGGTTTCCCTACGAGCAGTACTTC
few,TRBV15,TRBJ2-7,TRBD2,CATSVTYSGLAATREQYF,TGTGCCACCAGCGTTACCTACTCTGGACTAGCGGCTACTCGTGAGCAGTACTTC
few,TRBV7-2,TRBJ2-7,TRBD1,CASSSRTGVNYEQYF,TGTGCCAGCAGCTCCCGGACAGGGGTAAACTACGAGCAGTACTTC
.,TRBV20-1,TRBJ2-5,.,CSAQPGGEETQYF,TGCAGTGCTCAACCTGGGGGAGAGGAGACCCAGTACTTC
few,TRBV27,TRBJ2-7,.,CASSLSGDGSGQQYF,TGTGCCAGCAGTTTATCGGGGGATGGATCCGGACAGCAGTACTTC
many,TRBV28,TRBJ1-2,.,CASSPGTRYGYTF,TGTGCCAGCAGTCCCGGGACACGGTATGGCTACACCTTC
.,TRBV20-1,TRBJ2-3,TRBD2,CSASGTSGRLRDTQYF,TGCAGTGCTAGCGGGACTAGCGGGAGGTTGAGGGATACGCAGTATTTT
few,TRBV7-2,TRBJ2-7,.,CASSLSQGPYEQYF,TGTGCCAGCAGCTTAAGTCAGGGCCCCTACGAGCAGTACTTC
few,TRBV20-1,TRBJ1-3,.,CSATILRQDQGNTIYF,TGCAGTGCTACCATCCTAAGACAGGACCAAGGAAACACCATATATTTT